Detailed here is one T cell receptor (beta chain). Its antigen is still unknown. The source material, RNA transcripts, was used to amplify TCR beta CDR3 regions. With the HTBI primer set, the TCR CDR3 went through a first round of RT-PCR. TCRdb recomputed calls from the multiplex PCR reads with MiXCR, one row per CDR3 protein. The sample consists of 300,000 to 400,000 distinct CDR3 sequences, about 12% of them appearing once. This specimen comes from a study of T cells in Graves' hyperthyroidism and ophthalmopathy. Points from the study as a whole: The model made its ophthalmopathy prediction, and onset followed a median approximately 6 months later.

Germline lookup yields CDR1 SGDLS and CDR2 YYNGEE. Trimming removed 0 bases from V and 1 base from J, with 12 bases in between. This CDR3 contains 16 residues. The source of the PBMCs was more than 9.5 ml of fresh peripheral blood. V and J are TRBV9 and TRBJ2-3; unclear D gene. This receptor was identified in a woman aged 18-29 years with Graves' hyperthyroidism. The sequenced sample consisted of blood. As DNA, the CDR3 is TGTGCCAGCAGCGTAGGAAGCAGCTACCGCACAGATACGCAGTATTTT. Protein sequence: CASSVGSSYRTDTQYF. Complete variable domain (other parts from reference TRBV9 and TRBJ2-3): DSGVTQTPKHLITATGQRVTLRCSPRSGDLSVYWYQQSLDQGLQFLIQYYNGEERAKGNILERFSAQQFPDLHSELNLSSLELGDSALYFCASSVGSSYRTDTQYFGPGTRLTVL.